This T cell receptor beta chain was documented in a study of blood T cell repertoires in COVID-19. The overall study: Sites in the United States, Italy and Spain provided acute and convalescent COVID-19 samples.

The authors' processing: Amplification of reference gene primers was used by the study to estimate nucleated cell counts. TCRdb keeps only in-frame clones here, not all; method: immunoSEQ multiplex PCR. For V, J and clone size, that table is used; D and trimming come from the DNA. This table holds 65,000 or so clones, 85% to 90% found once. CDR1 and CDR2 from the germline V gene are MGHRA and YSYEKL. The ends lost 1 base at V and 4 bases at J; junction bases unmatched: 3. This CDR3 contains 15 residues. The V gene is TRBV4-1, the J gene TRBJ2-7, with TRBD2 matching over 11 bases. This receptor was identified in a man between 50 and 59 years old with active COVID-19. Input material: peripheral blood. The CDR3 DNA reads TGCGCCAGCAGCCAAGGTCTAGCGGGAGGATACGAGCAGTACTTC. It specifies CASSQGLAGGYEQYF.